Listed below are T cell receptor beta chains from one sample, sequenced in a study of shared clonotypes between healthy human individuals. TCRdb keeps only in-frame clones here, not all; method: immunoSEQ multiplex PCR. Here the sample spans over a million clones, around 98.5% being singletons. The sample was naive CD4+ T cells sorted from blood. The receptors were sampled from a man aged 25 to 45 in good health. The CDR3 runs from the conserved cysteine through the conserved F or W. Fields, in order: V gene, J gene, CDR3 protein.

>TRBV5-1|TRBJ2-5
CASSSRGDTGTQYF
>TRBV25-1|TRBJ1-1
CASSEGGRGWAGTEAFF
>TRBV28|TRBJ2-2
CASSPGQERGLFF
>TRBV2|TRBJ2-1
CASSEYGLANEQFF
>TRBV19|TRBJ2-1
CASSIGLGVDEQFF
>TRBV5-4|TRBJ2-7
CASREISRESEQYF
>TRBV5-5|TRBJ2-7
CASSLDWTGGSYEQYF
>TRBV5-6|TRBJ1-1
CASSLQGFLTPEAFF
>TRBV18|TRBJ2-1
CASSRQGPSYNEQFF
>TRBV27|TRBJ2-1
CASRPGTSGSHEQFF
>TRBV9|TRBJ1-2
CASSVGQGNYGYTF
>TRBV5-5|TRBJ1-1
CASSPLGTEAFF
>TRBV7-2|TRBJ2-1
CASSITSGRGNEQFF
>TRBV18|TRBJ2-2
CASSHESSGNTGELFF
>TRBV20-1|TRBJ2-5
CSGQGTETQYF
>TRBV15|TRBJ2-3
CATSSFRDRATDTQYF
>TRBV5-1|TRBJ2-3
CASSRAAPRDTQYF
>TRBV6-6|TRBJ2-7
CASSREYRQLGEQYF
>TRBV18|TRBJ2-5
CASSPPGQETQYF
>TRBV10-3|TRBJ2-7
CAISDLQGQVREQYF
>TRBV27|TRBJ1-2
CASTRRSGNYGYTF
>TRBV14|TRBJ2-7
CASSQEVWGDEQYF
>TRBV2|TRBJ1-5
CASSTGQNNQPQHF
>TRBV19|TRBJ2-3
CASSIQLRGPDTQYF
>TRBV7-8|TRBJ2-5
CASSSGAAGGHETQYF
>TRBV2|TRBJ1-5
CASSAHTSNQPQHF
>TRBV5-1|TRBJ2-1
CASSWLPGQAFNEQFF
>TRBV25-1|TRBJ2-7
CASSPPGQADYEQYF
>TRBV18|TRBJ1-2
CASSPDHLVYGYTF
>TRBV28|TRBJ2-1
CASRVTGGAYNEQFF
>TRBV29-1|TRBJ1-5
CSVVVSTKKGYLDQPQHF
>TRBV28|TRBJ2-5
CASSPGLVKTQYF
>TRBV29-1|TRBJ2-5
CSGFGLQTQYF
>TRBV18|TRBJ1-2
CASSLKSGDSYGYTF
>TRBV5-1|TRBJ2-1
CASSLAGRGHQDNEQFF
>TRBV11-2|TRBJ1-1
CASSLALTGRRYTEAFF
>TRBV19|TRBJ2-7
CASSIAGQSTYEQYF
>TRBV4-1|TRBJ2-2
CASSHGTYGELFF
>TRBV6-1|TRBJ2-7
CASSGPGLAGGPSYEQYF
>TRBV11-2|TRBJ2-1
CASSLGPSGSNEQFF
>TRBV29-1|TRBJ2-3
CSVGTRNTDTQYF
>TRBV6-5|TRBJ2-7
CASKPMGPYEQYF